This T cell receptor (beta chain) was sequenced in a study of shared clonotypes between healthy human individuals. Study findings and constraints: A limitation of the genetic and exposure-history diversity represented arose from few donors. Exclusively blood specimens were collected; tissue repertoires likely differ.

This clone occurred a few times. No antigen is known for it. Sorted-subset replicate PCR reactions contained 150 to 200 ng DNA, corresponding to about 30,000 T cell genomes. Assay used: immunoSEQ multiplex PCR; TCRdb lists only in-frame clones, some missing. The data hold 780,000 or so clones, with around 77% observed a single time. The CDR3 runs to 17 residues. The specimen sequenced was memory CD4+ T cells sorted from blood. Specified subset: CD45RA-negative fraction. The rearrangement uses TRBV21-1 and TRBJ1-5. TRBV21-1 is a pseudogene locus. The sequence derives from a woman in her 30s in good health. The CDR3 DNA follows: TGTGCCAGCAGCTCCCCCAAGGTACAGCGGAGCAATCAGCCCCAGCATTTT. The encoded protein is CASSSPKVQRSNQPQHF.